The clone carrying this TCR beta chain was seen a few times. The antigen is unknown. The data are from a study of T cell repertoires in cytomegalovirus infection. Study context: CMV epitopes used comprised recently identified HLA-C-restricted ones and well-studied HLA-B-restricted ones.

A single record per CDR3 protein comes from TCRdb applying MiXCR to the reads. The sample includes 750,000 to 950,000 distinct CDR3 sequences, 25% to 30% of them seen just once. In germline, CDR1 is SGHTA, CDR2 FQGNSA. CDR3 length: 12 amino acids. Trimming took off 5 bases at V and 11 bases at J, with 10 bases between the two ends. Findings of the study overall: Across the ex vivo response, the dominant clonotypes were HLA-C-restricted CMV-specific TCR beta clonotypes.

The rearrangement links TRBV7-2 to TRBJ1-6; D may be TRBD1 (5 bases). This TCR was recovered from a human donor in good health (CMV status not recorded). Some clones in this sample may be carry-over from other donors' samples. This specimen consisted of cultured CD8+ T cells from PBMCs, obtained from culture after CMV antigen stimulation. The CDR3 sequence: CASSAGGAPLHF. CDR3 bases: TGTGCCAGCAGCGCTGGGGGGGCACCCCTCCACTTT.